This section outlines one TCR beta chain sequence together with its context. TCRdb's copy holds only in-frame clones and misses some; the assay was immunoSEQ multiplex PCR. This table holds about 210,000 clones, 80% found once. These data originate in a study of blood T cell repertoires in COVID-19. Across the whole study: Collection of acute and convalescent COVID-19 samples took place in the United States, Italy and Spain.

Germline V gene data show CDR1 as MNHNY and CDR2 as SVGAGI (reference sequence). The CDR3 length is 16 residues. Trimming removed 6 bases from V and 0 bases from J, with 15 bases in between. Material: peripheral blood. The source of this sequence is a human donor in a cohort sampled during active COVID-19. The V gene is TRBV6-6, the J gene TRBJ1-3, with D perhaps TRBD1 (6 bases). For the CDR3, the DNA is TGTGCCAGCAGCCAGACACAGGGCCTCTCTGGAAACACCATATATTTT. It specifies CASSQTQGLSGNTIYF.